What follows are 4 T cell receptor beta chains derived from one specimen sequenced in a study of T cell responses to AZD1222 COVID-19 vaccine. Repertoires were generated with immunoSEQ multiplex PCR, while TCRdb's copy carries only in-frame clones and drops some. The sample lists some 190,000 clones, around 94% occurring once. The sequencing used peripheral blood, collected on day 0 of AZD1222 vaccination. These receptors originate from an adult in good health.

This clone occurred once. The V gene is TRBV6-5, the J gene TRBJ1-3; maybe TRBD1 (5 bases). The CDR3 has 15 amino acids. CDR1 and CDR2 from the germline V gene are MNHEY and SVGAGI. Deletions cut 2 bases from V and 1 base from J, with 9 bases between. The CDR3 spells CASSYTEGSGNTIYF. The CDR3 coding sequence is TGTGCCAGCAGTTACACCGAGGGGTCTGGAAACACCATATATTTT.

The DNA of the CDR3 is TGCGCCAGCAGCTCGGAGGCACAGGGCACCTTTAAAAACATTCAGTACTTC. Its protein is CASSSEAQGTFKNIQYF. V and J are TRBV5-1 and TRBJ2-4, with D maybe TRBD1 (6 bases). The CDR3 runs to 17 residues. The V gene lost 3 bases and the J gene lost 4 bases, with 20 bases spanning the gap. CDR1 and CDR2 from the germline V gene are SGHRS and YFSETQ.

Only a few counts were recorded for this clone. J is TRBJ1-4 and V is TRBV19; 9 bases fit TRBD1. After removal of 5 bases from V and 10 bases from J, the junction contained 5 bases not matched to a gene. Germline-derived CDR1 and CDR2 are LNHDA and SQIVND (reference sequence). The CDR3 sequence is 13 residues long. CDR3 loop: CASSGQGNLKLFF. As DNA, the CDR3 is TGTGCCAGTAGTGGACAGGGGAACCTAAAACTGTTTTTT.

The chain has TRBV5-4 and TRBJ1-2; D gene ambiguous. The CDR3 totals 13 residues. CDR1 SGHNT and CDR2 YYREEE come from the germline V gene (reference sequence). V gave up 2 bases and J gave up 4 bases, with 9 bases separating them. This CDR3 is CASSFEGPYGYTF. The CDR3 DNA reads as TGTGCCAGCAGCTTTGAGGGCCCCTATGGCTACACCTTC.